A single sample gave rise to the 14 T cell receptor beta chains below, sequenced in a study of cytomegalovirus exposure and HLA in healthy donors. Clones were read by immunoSEQ multiplex PCR, and TCRdb kept only the in-frame ones, dropping some. The repertoire includes roughly 70,000 clones, 95% to 98% of them detected once, and 1.5% to 2% sits in the top ten. Sequencing was carried out using PBMCs. All receptors come from a woman aged 18 to 35 in good health and CMV-seropositive.

In its sample, this clone was seen once. The chain couples TRBV2 to TRBJ2-1; the match to TRBD2 covers 7 bases. Germline V gene lookup returns CDR1 SNHLY and CDR2 FYNNEI. After removal of 4 bases from V and 5 bases from J, the junction contained 8 bases not matched to a gene. The CDR3 is 15 amino acids. CDR3 region: CASSGETSSNNEQFF. DNA of the CDR3: TGTGCCAGCAGTGGTGAGACTAGCAGCAACAATGAGCAGTTCTTC.

The genes are TRBV27 and TRBJ1-2; no reliable D call. The ends were cut back, 2 bases at V and 8 bases at J, with 12 bases in the middle. From germline, CDR1 is MNHEY and CDR2 SMNVEV (reference sequence). The CDR3 extends over 13 amino acids. The CDR3 nucleotides are TGTGCCAGCAGTTTAGGTGGGCCCTACGGCTACACCTTC. This sequence encodes CASSLGGPYGYTF.

The V call is TRBV9, the J call TRBJ2-1; 12 bases align to TRBD2. Trimming removed 2 bases from V and 9 bases from J; junction bases left unmatched: 12. This CDR3 has 17 amino acids. Germline V gene lookup returns CDR1 SGDLS and CDR2 YYNGEE. CDR3 DNA: TGTGCCAGCAGCGTCTCCGGGACTAGCGGGCTCACAGGTGAGCAGTTCTTC. Its translation: CASSVSGTSGLTGEQFF.

The rearrangement links TRBV30 to TRBJ1-2, with a weak D call TRBD1 (6 bases). Germline CDR1 is GTSNPN and CDR2 is SVGIG (reference sequence). The V gene lost 5 bases and the J gene lost 8 bases, with 18 bases spanning the gap. The CDR3 length is 13 residues. The CDR3 loop reads CAWATGFNGGYTF. DNA of the CDR3: TGTGCCTGGGCTACAGGGTTTAACGGCGGCTACACCTTC.

The chain couples TRBV10-3 to TRBJ2-1; TRBD2 is a possible D gene (5 bases). Germline V gene data show CDR1 as ENHRY and CDR2 as SYGVKD. The CDR3 is 12 amino acids. Trimming stripped 2 bases from V and 13 bases from J, with 12 bases between. This CDR3 reads CAISETGLGQFF. The CDR3 nucleotides are TGTGCCATCAGTGAGACGGGGTTGGGACAGTTCTTC.

The V call is TRBV9, the J call TRBJ1-1; D not certain. This CDR3 is 13 amino acids long. The germline V and J ends were trimmed by 2 bases and 5 bases, with 10 bases remaining between them. In germline, CDR1 is SGDLS, CDR2 YYNGEE. In DNA, the CDR3 is TGTGCCAGCAGCGTCGGAACTATAACTGAAGCTTTCTTT. It yields the protein CASSVGTITEAFF.

The V and J genes are TRBV15 and TRBJ2-5; 10 bases agree with TRBD2. The CDR3 spans 18 residues. Trimming took 0 bases from V and 5 from J; bases not matched to a gene: 12. Germline CDR1 is LNHNV and CDR2 is YYDKDF (reference sequence). The CDR3 nucleotides are TGTGCCACCAGCAGAGAAGGGGGACTAGCGCCCTGGGGGGAGACCCAGTACTTC. Its protein product is CATSREGGLAPWGETQYF.

The CDR3 sequence: CASSPRDRLYGYTF. DNA for the CDR3: TGTGCCAGCAGCCCTAGGGACAGGCTCTATGGCTACACCTTC. The V and J genes are TRBV9 and TRBJ1-2; 8 positions match TRBD1. Germline lookup yields CDR1 SGDLS and CDR2 YYNGEE. Unmatched junction bases numbered 6, after V lost 4 bases and J lost 4 bases. The length of the CDR3 is 14 residues.

The chain employs TRBV29-1 and TRBJ1-5, with a weak D call TRBD1 (6 bases). The V and J ends lost 6 bases and 2 bases respectively, with 14 bases between them. The CDR3 consists of 14 residues. CDR1 and CDR2 from the germline V gene are SQVTM and ANQGSEA. The CDR3 nucleotides are TGCAGCGTATCCGGGACAAGTGGCAATCAGCCCCAGCATTTT. Protein product: CSVSGTSGNQPQHF. Complete variable domain (other parts from reference TRBV29-1 and TRBJ1-5): SAVISQKPSRDICQRGTSLTIQCQVDSQVTMMFWYRQQPGQSLTLIATANQGSEATYESGFVIDKFPISRPNLTFSTLTVSNMSPEDSSIYLCSVSGTSGNQPQHFGDGTRLSIL.

V usage is TRBV7-9 and J usage is TRBJ2-7; 11 bases align to TRBD2. Germline loops: CDR1 SEHNR, CDR2 FQNEAQ (reference sequence). The ends lost 1 base at V and 5 bases at J; junction bases unmatched: 7. The CDR3 runs to 16 residues. CDR3 sequence (DNA): TGTGCCAGCAGCTTAGGATCTAGCGGGAGGTCCCACGAGCAGTACTTC. Protein sequence: CASSLGSSGRSHEQYF.

The chain recombines TRBV7-3 with TRBJ2-1, with 9 bases lining up with TRBD2. Germline CDR1 is SGHTA and CDR2 is FQGTGA. Trimming at V came to 7 bases and at J to 4 bases, leaving 8 bases not matched to a gene. The CDR3 is 15 amino acids. Written as DNA, the CDR3 is TGTGCCAGCAAACTTAGCGGGAGACCGTACAATGAGCAGTTCTTC. Its translation: CASKLSGRPYNEQFF.

CDR3 nucleotides: TGTGCCTGGAGTGAGTATGGGAGACAGGGTAGCTCCGAGCAGTACTTC. Amino acid sequence: CAWSEYGRQGSSEQYF. The V call is TRBV30, the J call TRBJ2-7; 7 bases fit TRBD1. CDR1 and CDR2 (germline): GTSNPN, SVGIG (reference sequence). This CDR3 region has 16 residues. The trim removed 1 base at V and 6 bases at J, leaving 15 bases unmatched.

V is TRBV29-1 and J is TRBJ1-1; D unclear. The ends were cut back, 6 bases at V and 5 bases at J, with 13 bases in the middle. This CDR3 is built from 12 residues. Germline values: CDR1 SQVTM, CDR2 ANQGSEA. The CDR3 protein is CSVEGTGTEAFF. CDR3 sequence (DNA): TGCAGCGTCGAGGGCACGGGGACTGAAGCTTTCTTT.

The chain couples TRBV6-1 to TRBJ1-6; tentative D call: TRBD1 (5 bases). V was clipped by 0 bases and J by 9 bases, with 15 bases between them. The CDR3 is made up of 16 amino acids. Looked up from germline, CDR1 is MNHNS and CDR2 is SASEGT. The CDR3 loop reads CASSEAGRSGASPLHF. The CDR3 DNA reads TGTGCCAGCAGTGAAGCCGGACGCTCTGGGGCTTCACCCCTCCACTTT.